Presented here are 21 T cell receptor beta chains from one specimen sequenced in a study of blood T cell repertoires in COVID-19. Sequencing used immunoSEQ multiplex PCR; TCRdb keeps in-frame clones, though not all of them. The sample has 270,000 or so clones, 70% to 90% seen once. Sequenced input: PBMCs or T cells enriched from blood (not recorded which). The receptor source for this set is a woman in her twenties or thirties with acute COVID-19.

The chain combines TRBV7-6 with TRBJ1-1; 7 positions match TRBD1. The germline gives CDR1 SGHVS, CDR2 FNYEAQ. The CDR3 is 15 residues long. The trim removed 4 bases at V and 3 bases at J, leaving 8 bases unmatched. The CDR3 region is CASSSLQGVHTEAFF. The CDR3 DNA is TGTGCCAGCAGCTCACTTCAGGGGGTTCACACTGAAGCTTTCTTT.

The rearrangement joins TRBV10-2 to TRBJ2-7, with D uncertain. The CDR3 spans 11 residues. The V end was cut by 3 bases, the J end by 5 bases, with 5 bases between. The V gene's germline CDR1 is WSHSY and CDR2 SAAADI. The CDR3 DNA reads TGCGCCAGCAGTGATTCGGACGAGCAGTACTTC. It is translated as CASSDSDEQYF.

CDR3 DNA: TGTGCCAGCAGAACCGGGACTAGGGATGAGCAGTTCTTC. Its protein product is CASRTGTRDEQFF. This chain uses TRBV19 with TRBJ2-1; 8 bases agree with TRBD2. J was trimmed by 8 bases and V by 9 bases; bases with no gene match: 9. Germline values: CDR1 LNHDA, CDR2 SQIVND (reference sequence). The CDR3 totals 13 residues.

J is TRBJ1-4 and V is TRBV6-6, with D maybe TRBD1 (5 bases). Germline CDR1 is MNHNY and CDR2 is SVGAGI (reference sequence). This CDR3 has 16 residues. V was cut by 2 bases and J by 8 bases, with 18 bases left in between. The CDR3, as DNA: TGTGCCAGCAGTTACCTCGCCGGAGCCCGGGGGGAAAAACTGTTTTTT. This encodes CASSYLAGARGEKLFF.

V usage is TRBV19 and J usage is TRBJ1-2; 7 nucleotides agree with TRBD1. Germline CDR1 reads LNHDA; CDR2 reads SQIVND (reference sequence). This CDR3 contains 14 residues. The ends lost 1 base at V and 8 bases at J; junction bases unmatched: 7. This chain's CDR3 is CASSIGDREVGYTF. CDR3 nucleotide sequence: TGTGCCAGTAGTATAGGCGACAGGGAGGTAGGCTACACCTTC.

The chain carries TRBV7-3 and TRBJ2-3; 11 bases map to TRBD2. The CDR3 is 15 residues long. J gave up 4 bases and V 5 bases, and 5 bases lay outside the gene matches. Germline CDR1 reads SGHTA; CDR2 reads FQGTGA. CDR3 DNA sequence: TGTGCCAGCAGCCAACTAGCGGGAGTTGCAGATACGCAGTATTTT. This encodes CASSQLAGVADTQYF. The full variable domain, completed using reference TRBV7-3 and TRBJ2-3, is GAGVSQTPSNKVTEKGKYVELRCDPISGHTALYWYRQSLGQGPEFLIYFQGTGAADDSGLPNDRFFAVRPEGSVSTLKIQRTERGDSAVYLCASSQLAGVADTQYFGPGTRLTVL.

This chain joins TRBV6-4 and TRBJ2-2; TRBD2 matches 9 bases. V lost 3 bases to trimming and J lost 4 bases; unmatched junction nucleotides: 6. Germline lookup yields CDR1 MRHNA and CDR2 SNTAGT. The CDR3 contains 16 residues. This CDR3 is CASSEFSGSITGELFF. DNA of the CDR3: TGTGCCAGCAGTGAGTTTAGCGGGAGTATCACCGGGGAGCTGTTTTTT.

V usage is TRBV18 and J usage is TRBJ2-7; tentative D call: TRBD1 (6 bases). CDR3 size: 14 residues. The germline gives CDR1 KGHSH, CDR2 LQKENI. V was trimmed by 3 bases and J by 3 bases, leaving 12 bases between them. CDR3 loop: CASSPGQTNYEQYF. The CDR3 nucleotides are TGTGCCAGCTCACCCGGACAGACTAACTACGAGCAGTACTTC.

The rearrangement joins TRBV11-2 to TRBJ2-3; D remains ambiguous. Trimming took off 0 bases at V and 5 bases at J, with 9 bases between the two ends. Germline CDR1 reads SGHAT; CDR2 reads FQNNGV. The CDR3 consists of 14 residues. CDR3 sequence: CASSLEVSRDTQYF. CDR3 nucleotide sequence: TGTGCCAGCAGCTTAGAAGTGTCGCGAGATACGCAGTATTTT.

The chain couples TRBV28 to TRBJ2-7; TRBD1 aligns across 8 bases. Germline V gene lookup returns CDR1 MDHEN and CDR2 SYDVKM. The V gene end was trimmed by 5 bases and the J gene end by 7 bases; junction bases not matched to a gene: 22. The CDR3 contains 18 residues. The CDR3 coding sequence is TGTGCCAGCAGTAGACCGGGACAGGCAAGTGGGCCCGGAGGAGAGCAGTACTTC. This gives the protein CASSRPGQASGPGGEQYF.

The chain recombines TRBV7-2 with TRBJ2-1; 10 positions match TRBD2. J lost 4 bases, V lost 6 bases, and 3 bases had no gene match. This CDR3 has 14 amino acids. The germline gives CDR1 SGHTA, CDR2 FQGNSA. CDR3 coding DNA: TGTGCCAGCAGTCTGGGACTAGCGTACAATGAGCAGTTCTTC. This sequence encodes CASSLGLAYNEQFF.

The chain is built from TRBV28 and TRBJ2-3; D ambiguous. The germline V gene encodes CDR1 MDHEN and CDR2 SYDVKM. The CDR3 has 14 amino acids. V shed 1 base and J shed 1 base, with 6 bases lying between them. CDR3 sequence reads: CASSLSQGTDTQYF. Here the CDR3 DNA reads TGTGCCAGCAGTTTATCCCAGGGCACAGATACGCAGTATTTT.

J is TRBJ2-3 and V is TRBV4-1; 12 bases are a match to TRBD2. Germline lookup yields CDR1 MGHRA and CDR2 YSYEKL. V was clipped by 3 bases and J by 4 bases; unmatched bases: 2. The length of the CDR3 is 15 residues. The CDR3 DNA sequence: TGCGCCAGCAGCCACCTAGCGGGAGGGGCAGATACGCAGTATTTT. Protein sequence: CASSHLAGGADTQYF.

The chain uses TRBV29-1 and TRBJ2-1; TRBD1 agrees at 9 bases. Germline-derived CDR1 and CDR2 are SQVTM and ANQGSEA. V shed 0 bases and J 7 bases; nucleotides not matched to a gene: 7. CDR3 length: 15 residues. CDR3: CSVEDQGTGLNEQFF. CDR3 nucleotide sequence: TGCAGCGTTGAAGATCAAGGGACAGGGCTTAATGAGCAGTTCTTC.

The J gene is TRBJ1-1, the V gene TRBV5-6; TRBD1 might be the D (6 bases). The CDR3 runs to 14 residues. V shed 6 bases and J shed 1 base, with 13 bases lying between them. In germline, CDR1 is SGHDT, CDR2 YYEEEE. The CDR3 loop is CASILSDRNTEAFF. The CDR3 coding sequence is TGTGCCAGCATCCTATCGGACAGGAACACTGAAGCTTTCTTT. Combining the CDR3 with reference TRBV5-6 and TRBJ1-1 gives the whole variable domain DAGVTQSPTHLIKTRGQQVTLRCSPKSGHDTVSWYQQALGQGPQFIFQYYEEEERQRGNFPDRFSGHQFPNYSSELNVNALLLGDSALYLCASILSDRNTEAFFGQGTRLTVV.

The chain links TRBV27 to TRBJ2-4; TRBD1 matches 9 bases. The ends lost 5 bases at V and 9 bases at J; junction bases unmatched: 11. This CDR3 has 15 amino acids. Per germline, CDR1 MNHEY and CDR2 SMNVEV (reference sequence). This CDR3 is CASSPRTGEGGIQYF. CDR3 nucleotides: TGTGCCAGCAGTCCCCGGACAGGGGAAGGGGGCATTCAGTACTTC.

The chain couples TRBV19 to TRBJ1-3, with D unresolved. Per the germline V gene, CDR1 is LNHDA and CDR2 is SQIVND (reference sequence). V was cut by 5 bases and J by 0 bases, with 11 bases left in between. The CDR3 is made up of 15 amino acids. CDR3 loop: CASSRGSDSGNTIYF. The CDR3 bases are TGTGCCAGTAGTCGGGGATCGGACTCTGGAAACACCATATATTTT.

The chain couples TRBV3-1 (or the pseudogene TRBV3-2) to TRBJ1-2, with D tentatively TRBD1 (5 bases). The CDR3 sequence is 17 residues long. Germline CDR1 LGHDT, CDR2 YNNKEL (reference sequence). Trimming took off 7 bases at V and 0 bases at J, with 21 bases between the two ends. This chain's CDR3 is CASTRGTDSLANYGYTF. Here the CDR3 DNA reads TGTGCCAGCACCCGAGGAACCGACAGCCTAGCTAACTATGGCTACACCTTC.

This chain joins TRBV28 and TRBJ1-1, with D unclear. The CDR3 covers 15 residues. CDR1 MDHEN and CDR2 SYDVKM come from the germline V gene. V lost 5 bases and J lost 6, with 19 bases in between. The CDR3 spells CASSPLVGGDAEAFF. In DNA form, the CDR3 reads TGTGCCAGCAGTCCCCTCGTAGGCGGGGATGCTGAAGCTTTCTTT.

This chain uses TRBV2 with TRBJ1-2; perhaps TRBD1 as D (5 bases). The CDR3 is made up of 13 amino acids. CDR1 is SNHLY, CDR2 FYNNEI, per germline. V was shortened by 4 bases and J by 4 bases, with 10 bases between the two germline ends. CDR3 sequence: CASSGAGSYGYTF. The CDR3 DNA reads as TGTGCCAGCAGTGGTGCAGGGTCCTATGGCTACACCTTC.

CDR3 in amino acids: CASSQRTGSSYNEQFF. The CDR3 DNA follows: TGCGCCAGCAGCCAACGGACAGGGTCGTCCTACAATGAGCAGTTCTTC. The chain joins TRBV4-1 to TRBJ2-1, with TRBD1 identical over 8 bases. The germline gives CDR1 MGHRA, CDR2 YSYEKL. The CDR3 sequence is 16 residues long. Trimming removed 2 bases from V and 1 base from J; junction bases left unmatched: 4.